One sample yielded the 22 T cell receptor beta chains listed below, sequenced in a study of cytomegalovirus exposure and HLA in healthy donors. It was with 60 Vbeta and 13 Jbeta primers that the PCR ran. Sequencing was performed with immunoSEQ multiplex PCR; in TCRdb, only in-frame clones are kept and a portion is missing. The sample shows approximately 140,000 clones, roughly 72% of them seen only once. The sequencing input was PBMCs. Receptors were obtained from a woman between 50 and 59 years old in good health and CMV-seronegative.

The rearrangement links TRBV6-5 to TRBJ1-2, with 8 bases lining up with TRBD1. The CDR3 has 12 amino acids. Per germline, CDR1 MNHEY and CDR2 SVGAGI. The V segment lost 6 bases and the J segment 7 bases; nucleotides outside the gene matches: 4. The CDR3 coding sequence is TGTGCCAGCAGGGGACAGGCAGGTGGCTACACCTTC. Translating it yields CASRGQAGGYTF.

The chain has TRBV19 and TRBJ2-3, with D perhaps TRBD2 (6 bases). The germline V gene encodes CDR1 LNHDA and CDR2 SQIVND (reference sequence). V shed 1 base and J shed 4 bases, with 9 bases lying between them. The CDR3 is made up of 14 amino acids. The CDR3 loop reads CASSIGREADTQYF. CDR3 in DNA: TGTGCCAGTAGTATAGGGCGGGAAGCAGATACGCAGTATTTT.

The V call is TRBV4-2, the J call TRBJ2-1; possibly TRBD2 for D (5 bases). This CDR3 region has 16 residues. The germline V and J ends were trimmed by 1 base and 8 bases, with 18 bases remaining between them. Germline lookup yields CDR1 LGHNA and CDR2 YNFKEQ. CDR3 DNA sequence: TGTGCCAGCAGCCAAGTGGCGGGCTCACGCGGCCATGAGCAGTTCTTC. As protein: CASSQVAGSRGHEQFF.

CDR3 in amino acids: CASSLPGQGNYGYTF. Here the CDR3 DNA reads TGTGCCAGCAGTTTGCCCGGACAGGGGAACTATGGCTACACCTTC. This chain links TRBV28 with TRBJ1-2; 9 bases align to TRBD1. CDR3 length: 15 residues. The germline V gene has CDR1 MDHEN and CDR2 SYDVKM. After removal of 3 bases from V and 2 bases from J, the junction contained 4 bases not matched to a gene.

The V and J genes are TRBV28 and TRBJ1-1; 7 bases are shared with TRBD1. V shed 3 bases and J 0 bases; nucleotides not matched to a gene: 4. This CDR3 is built from 15 residues. Germline CDR1 is MDHEN and CDR2 is SYDVKM. The CDR3 loop reads CASSFGQVMNTEAFF. CDR3 bases: TGTGCCAGCAGTTTTGGACAGGTCATGAACACTGAAGCTTTCTTT.

The gene calls are TRBV7-3 and TRBJ2-7; D remains unclear. The V end was cut by 5 bases, the J end by 2 bases, with 10 bases between. Germline V gene data show CDR1 as SGHTA and CDR2 as FQGTGA. The CDR3 has 13 residues. The CDR3 coding sequence is TGTGCCAGCAGCCCACTCCCAACCTACGAGCAGTACTTC. This encodes CASSPLPTYEQYF.

V is TRBV11-3 and J is TRBJ2-1; 11 bases are shared with TRBD1. The J segment lost 9 bases and the V segment lost 6 bases, leaving 7 bases of the junction unmatched. The CDR3 has 14 residues. Germline assignment: CDR1 SGHNT and CDR2 YENEEA. The CDR3 protein is CASSSDRGQVEQFF. DNA of the CDR3: TGTGCCAGCAGTTCGGACAGGGGGCAGGTTGAGCAGTTCTTC.

This rearrangement joins TRBV15 to TRBJ1-5; TRBD1 might be the D (6 bases). The germline V and J ends were trimmed by 2 bases and 7 bases, with 9 bases remaining between them. The CDR3 spans 13 residues. Germline CDR1 and CDR2: LNHNV and YYDKDF (reference sequence). The CDR3 here is CATSRSQGQPQHF. The CDR3 region has the DNA TGTGCCACCAGCAGATCACAGGGACAGCCCCAGCATTTT.

V and J are TRBV5-1 and TRBJ1-1; D not certain. Per germline, CDR1 SGHRS and CDR2 YFSETQ. The CDR3 covers 13 residues. Trimming left V 8 bases short and J 2 bases short, with 13 bases between. CDR3: CASGPGPNTEAFF. The CDR3 DNA is TGCGCCAGTGGGCCCGGTCCCAACACTGAAGCTTTCTTT.

The sample holds one count of this clone. The junction does not match germline at one end; this may be a read error. The chain uses TRBV15 and TRBJ1-5; 11 nucleotides line up with TRBD1. The CDR3 is made up of 17 amino acids. The germline CDR1 and CDR2 sequences are LNHNV and YYDKDF (reference sequence). This chain's CDR3 is CATSKGQGARSNQPQNF. CDR3 DNA: TGTGCCACCAGCAAAGGACAGGGGGCGAGGAGCAATCAGCCCCAGAATTTT.

The chain joins TRBV27 to TRBJ2-7, with TRBD2 matching 7 bases. Germline CDR1 MNHEY, CDR2 SMNVEV (reference sequence). V shed 2 bases and J 4 bases; nucleotides not matched to a gene: 5. CDR3 length: 14 amino acids. In DNA form, the CDR3 reads TGTGCCAGCAGTTTAGGCGGGAGCTCTTACGAGCAGTACTTC. Its translation: CASSLGGSSYEQYF.

The V gene is TRBV5-5, the J gene TRBJ2-7, with 7 bases fitting TRBD1. The CDR3 length is 15 residues. Germline CDR1 SGHKS, CDR2 YYEKEE (reference sequence). V lost 3 bases and J lost 5; bases outside the gene matches: 11. Here the CDR3 DNA reads TGTGCCAGCAGCTCCCAACCGACAGGGTACGACGAGCAGTACTTC. It translates to CASSSQPTGYDEQYF.

The rearrangement uses TRBV6-5 and TRBJ2-5, with TRBD1 matching 8 bases. Germline lookup yields CDR1 MNHEY and CDR2 SVGAGI. The CDR3 is 15 amino acids. J lost 2 bases, V lost 7 bases, and 9 bases had no gene match. The CDR3 region is CASTDRGEDQETQYF. The CDR3 region has the DNA TGTGCCAGCACTGACAGGGGCGAGGATCAAGAGACCCAGTACTTC.

This rearrangement joins TRBV11-2 to TRBJ2-7; TRBD2 matches 9 bases. Germline CDR1 and CDR2: SGHAT and FQNNGV. The CDR3 is 17 residues long. The ends lost 1 base at V and 4 bases at J; junction bases unmatched: 11. The CDR3 is CASSLGLAGRRLYEQYF. In DNA, the CDR3 is TGTGCCAGCAGCTTAGGGCTAGCGGGACGCAGGTTATACGAGCAGTACTTC.

V usage is TRBV6-1 and J usage is TRBJ2-2; 7 positions match TRBD2. The CDR3 totals 14 residues. Germline V gene sequence: CDR1 MNHNS, CDR2 SASEGT. Trimming took 5 bases from V and 2 from J; bases not matched to a gene: 2. CDR3 sequence reads: CASSREVNTGELFF. The CDR3 region has the DNA TGTGCCAGCAGTCGGGAGGTCAACACCGGGGAGCTGTTTTTT.

This clone has more than one count but fewer than ten. The rearrangement uses TRBV5-8 and TRBJ2-7; 9 bases are a match to TRBD1. This CDR3 comprises 13 residues. From germline, CDR1 is SGHTS and CDR2 YDEGEE. The V segment lost 4 bases and the J segment 4 bases; nucleotides outside the gene matches: 3. The CDR3 protein is CASSKDRGYEQYF. The CDR3 DNA reads TGTGCCAGCAGCAAGGACAGGGGTTACGAGCAGTACTTC.

The CDR3 region is CASRRTGNNGYTF. DNA for the CDR3: TGTGCCAGCAGACGGACAGGGAATAACGGCTACACCTTC. V and J are TRBV6-5 and TRBJ1-2, with 8 bases lining up with TRBD1. Germline-derived CDR1 and CDR2 are MNHEY and SVGAGI. The CDR3 has 13 amino acids. Unmatched junction bases numbered 8, after V lost 6 bases and J lost 8 bases.

This rearrangement joins TRBV5-4 to TRBJ2-5; 7 positions agree with TRBD1. The CDR3 sequence is 14 residues long. The trim removed 2 bases at V and 2 bases at J, leaving 3 bases unmatched. Germline V CDR1 and CDR2: SGHNT, YYREEE (reference sequence). DNA of the CDR3: TGTGCCAGCAGCTTAGGGACAGCACAAGAGACCCAGTACTTC. This encodes CASSLGTAQETQYF.

This clone was seen many times. The genes are TRBV10-3 and TRBJ1-3; 7 positions agree with TRBD1. The CDR3 runs 16 residues. Per germline, CDR1 ENHRY and CDR2 SYGVKD. J gave up 1 base and V 4 bases, and 7 bases lay outside the gene matches. Written as DNA, the CDR3 is TGTGCCATCAGTGGGCCAGGGGGTGAATCTGGAAACACCATATATTTT. Its protein is CAISGPGGESGNTIYF.

The V gene is TRBV4-1, the J gene TRBJ2-1, with 7 bases matching TRBD2. J gave up 4 bases and V 0 bases, and 6 bases lay outside the gene matches. CDR1 MGHRA and CDR2 YSYEKL come from the germline V gene. This CDR3 is 16 amino acids long. The CDR3 loop is CASSQDGPGGYNEQFF. The DNA for the CDR3 is TGCGCCAGCAGCCAAGATGGCCCGGGGGGATACAATGAGCAGTTCTTC.

V and J are TRBV10-3 and TRBJ2-7; a weak D match, TRBD2 (5 bases). The CDR3 extends over 13 amino acids. Germline-derived CDR1 and CDR2 are ENHRY and SYGVKD. V lost 4 bases, J lost 9 bases, and 16 bases lay in between. The CDR3 coding sequence is TGTGCCATCAGTGCTGACTTCCTTGGAGGGCAGTACGTC. Protein product: CAISADFLGGQYV.

The chain recombines TRBV5-1 with TRBJ2-2; 10 positions agree with TRBD2. With V trimmed by 4 bases and J by 6 bases, 6 bases remained unmatched. CDR1 is SGHRS and CDR2 is YFSETQ in the germline V gene. CDR3 length: 15 residues. CDR3 DNA: TGCGCCAGCAGCGGCAGCGGGAGGGGACCCGGGGAGCTGTTTTTT. Translated, it gives CASSGSGRGPGELFF.